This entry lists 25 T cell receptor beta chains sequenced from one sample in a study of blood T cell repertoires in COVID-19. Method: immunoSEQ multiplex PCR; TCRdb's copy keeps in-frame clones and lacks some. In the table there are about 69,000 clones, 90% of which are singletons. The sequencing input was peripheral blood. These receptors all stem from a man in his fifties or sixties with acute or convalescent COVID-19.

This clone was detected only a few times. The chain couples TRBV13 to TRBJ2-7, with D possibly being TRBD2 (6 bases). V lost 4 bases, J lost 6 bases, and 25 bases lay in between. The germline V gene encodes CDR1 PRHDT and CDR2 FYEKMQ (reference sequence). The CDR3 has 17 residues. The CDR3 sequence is CASSSYREKAQFPEQYF. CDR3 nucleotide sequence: TGTGCCAGCAGCTCCTACCGGGAGAAGGCACAGTTCCCCGAGCAGTACTTC.

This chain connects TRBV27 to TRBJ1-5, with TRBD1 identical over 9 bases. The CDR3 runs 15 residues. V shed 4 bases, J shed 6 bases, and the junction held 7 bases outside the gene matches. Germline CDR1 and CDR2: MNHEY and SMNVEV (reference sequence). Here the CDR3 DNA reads TGTGCCAGCAGTTCGGGACAGGGTGCGAGTCAGCCCCAGCATTTT. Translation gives CASSSGQGASQPQHF.

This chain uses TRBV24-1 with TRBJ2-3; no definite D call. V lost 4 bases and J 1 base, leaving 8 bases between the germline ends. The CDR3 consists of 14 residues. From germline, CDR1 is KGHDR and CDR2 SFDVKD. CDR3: CATSDPRGTDTQYF. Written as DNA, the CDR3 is TGTGCCACCAGTGACCCCCGAGGCACAGATACGCAGTATTTT.

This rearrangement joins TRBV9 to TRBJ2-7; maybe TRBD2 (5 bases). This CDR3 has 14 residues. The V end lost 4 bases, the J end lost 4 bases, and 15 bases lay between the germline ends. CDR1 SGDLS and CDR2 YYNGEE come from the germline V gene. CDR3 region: CASSPREILYEQYF. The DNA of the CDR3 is TGTGCCAGCAGCCCCCGGGAAATCCTATACGAGCAGTACTTC.

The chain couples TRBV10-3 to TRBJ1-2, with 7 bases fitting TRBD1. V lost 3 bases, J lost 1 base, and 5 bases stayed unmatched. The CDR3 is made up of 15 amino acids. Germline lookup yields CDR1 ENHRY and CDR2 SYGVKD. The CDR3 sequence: CAISDYNRGNYGYTF. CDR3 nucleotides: TGTGCCATCAGTGATTATAACAGGGGTAACTATGGCTACACCTTC.

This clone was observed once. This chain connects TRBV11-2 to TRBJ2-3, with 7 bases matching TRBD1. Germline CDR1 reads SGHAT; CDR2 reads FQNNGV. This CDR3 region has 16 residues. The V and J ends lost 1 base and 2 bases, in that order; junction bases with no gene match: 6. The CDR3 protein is CASSLARQGSTDTQYF. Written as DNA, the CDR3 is TGTGCCAGCAGCTTAGCCAGACAGGGCTCCACAGATACGCAGTATTTT.

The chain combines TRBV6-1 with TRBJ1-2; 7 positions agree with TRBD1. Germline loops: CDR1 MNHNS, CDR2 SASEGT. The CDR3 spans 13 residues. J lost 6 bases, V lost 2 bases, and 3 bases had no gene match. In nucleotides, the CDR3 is TGTGCCAGCAGTGAAAGGGGGACAGATGGCTACACCTTC. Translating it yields CASSERGTDGYTF.

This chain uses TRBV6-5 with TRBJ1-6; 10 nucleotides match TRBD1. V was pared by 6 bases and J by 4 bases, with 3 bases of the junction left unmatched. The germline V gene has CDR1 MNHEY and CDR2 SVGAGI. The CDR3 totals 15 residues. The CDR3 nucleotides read TGTGCCAGCAGGACAGGGGGCGGGTATAATTCACCCCTCCACTTT. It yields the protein CASRTGGGYNSPLHF.

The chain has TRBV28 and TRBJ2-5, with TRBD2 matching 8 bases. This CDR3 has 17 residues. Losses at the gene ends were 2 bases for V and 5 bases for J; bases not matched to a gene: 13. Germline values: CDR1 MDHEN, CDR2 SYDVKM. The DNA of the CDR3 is TGTGCCAGCAGTTTACCGGGGGGGGGCCCCCTTCGGGAGACCCAGTACTTC. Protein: CASSLPGGGPLRETQYF. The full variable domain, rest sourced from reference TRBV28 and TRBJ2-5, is DVKVTQSSRYLVKRTGEKVFLECVQDMDHENMFWYRQDPGLGLRLIYFSYDVKMKEKGDIPEGYSVSREKKERFSLILESASTNQTSMYLCASSLPGGGPLRETQYFGPGTRLLVL.

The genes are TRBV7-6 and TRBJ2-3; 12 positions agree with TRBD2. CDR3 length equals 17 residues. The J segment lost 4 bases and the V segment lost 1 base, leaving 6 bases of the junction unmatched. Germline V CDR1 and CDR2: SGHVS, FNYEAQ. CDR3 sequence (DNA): TGTGCCAGCAGCTTAGTCTTCCCTAGCGGGAGGGCAGATACGCAGTATTTT. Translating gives CASSLVFPSGRADTQYF.

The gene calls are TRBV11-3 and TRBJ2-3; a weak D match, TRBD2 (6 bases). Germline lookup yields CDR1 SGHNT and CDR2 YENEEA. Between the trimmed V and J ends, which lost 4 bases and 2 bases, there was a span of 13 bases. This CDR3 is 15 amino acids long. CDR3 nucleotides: TGTGCCAGCAGCTCCGGGACTTCCGACACAGATACGCAGTATTTT. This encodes CASSSGTSDTDTQYF.

The CDR3 region is CASSESRAGLWYQPQHF. The DNA for the CDR3 is TGCGCCAGCAGTGAAAGTCGGGCAGGGCTTTGGTATCAGCCCCAGCATTTT. The V and J genes are TRBV10-2 and TRBJ1-5; possibly TRBD1 for D (5 bases). CDR1 is WSHSY and CDR2 is SAAADI in the germline V gene. The V end was cut by 3 bases, the J end by 5 bases, with 20 bases between. This CDR3 comprises 17 residues.

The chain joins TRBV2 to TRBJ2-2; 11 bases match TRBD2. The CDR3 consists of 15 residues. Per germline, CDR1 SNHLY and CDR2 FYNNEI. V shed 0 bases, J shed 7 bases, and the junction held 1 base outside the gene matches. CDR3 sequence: CASSEAGTSGGELFF. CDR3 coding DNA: TGTGCCAGCAGTGAAGCGGGGACTAGCGGCGGGGAGCTGTTTTTT.

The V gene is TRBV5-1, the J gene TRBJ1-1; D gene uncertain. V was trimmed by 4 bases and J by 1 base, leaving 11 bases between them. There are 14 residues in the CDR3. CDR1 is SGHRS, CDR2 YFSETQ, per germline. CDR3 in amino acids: CASSPTAPNTEAFF. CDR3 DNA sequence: TGCGCCAGCAGCCCCACAGCCCCGAACACTGAAGCTTTCTTT.

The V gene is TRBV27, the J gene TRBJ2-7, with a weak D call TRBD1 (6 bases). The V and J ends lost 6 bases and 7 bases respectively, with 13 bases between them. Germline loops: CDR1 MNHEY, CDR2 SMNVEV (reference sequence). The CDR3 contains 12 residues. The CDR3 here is CASRGHPSEQYF. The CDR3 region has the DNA TGTGCCAGCAGGGGACATCCTTCTGAGCAGTACTTC.

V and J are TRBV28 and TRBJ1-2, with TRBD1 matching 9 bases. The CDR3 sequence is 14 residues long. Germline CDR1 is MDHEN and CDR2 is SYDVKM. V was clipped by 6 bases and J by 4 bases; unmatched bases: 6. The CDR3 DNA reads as TGTGCCAGCAGCAACAGGGGGCAGGGCTATGGCTACACCTTC. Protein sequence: CASSNRGQGYGYTF.

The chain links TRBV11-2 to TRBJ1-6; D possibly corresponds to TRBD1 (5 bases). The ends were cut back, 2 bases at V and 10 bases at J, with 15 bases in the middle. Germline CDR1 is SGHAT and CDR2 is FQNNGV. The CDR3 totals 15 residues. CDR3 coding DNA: TGTGCCAGCAGCTTATCGGCAGGGCTGGAATCACCCCTCCACTTT. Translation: CASSLSAGLESPLHF. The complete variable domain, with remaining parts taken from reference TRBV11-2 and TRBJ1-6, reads EAGVAQSPRYKIIEKRQSVAFWCNPISGHATLYWYQQILGQGPKLLIQFQNNGVVDDSQLPKDRFSAERLKGVDSTLKIQPAKLEDSAVYLCASSLSAGLESPLHFGNGTRLTVT.

CDR3: CASSILAGGSYEQYF. In DNA form, the CDR3 reads TGTGCCAGTAGTATCCTAGCGGGAGGCTCCTACGAGCAGTACTTC. The chain is built from TRBV19 and TRBJ2-7, with 11 bases fitting TRBD2. CDR1 is LNHDA and CDR2 is SQIVND in the germline V gene (reference sequence). This CDR3 has 15 amino acids. With 3 bases clipped from V and 0 bases from J, the junction kept 1 base outside the gene matches.

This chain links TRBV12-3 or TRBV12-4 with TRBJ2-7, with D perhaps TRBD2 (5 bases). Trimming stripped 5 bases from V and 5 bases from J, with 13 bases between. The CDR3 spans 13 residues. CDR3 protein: CASSLIATNEQYF. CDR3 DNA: TGTGCCAGCAGTCTAATAGCGACCAACGAGCAGTACTTC.

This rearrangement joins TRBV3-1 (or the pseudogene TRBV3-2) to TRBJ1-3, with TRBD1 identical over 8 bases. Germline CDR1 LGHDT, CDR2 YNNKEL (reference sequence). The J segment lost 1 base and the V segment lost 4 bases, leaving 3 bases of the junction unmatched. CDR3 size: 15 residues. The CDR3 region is CASSPNRGSGNTIYF. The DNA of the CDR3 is TGTGCCAGCAGCCCCAACAGGGGGTCTGGAAACACCATATATTTT.

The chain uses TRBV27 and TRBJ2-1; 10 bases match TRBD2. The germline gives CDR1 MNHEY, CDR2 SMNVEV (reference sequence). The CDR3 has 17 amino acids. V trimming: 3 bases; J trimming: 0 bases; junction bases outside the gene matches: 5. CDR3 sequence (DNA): TGTGCCAGCAGTTTCAAGGCTAGCGGGAGCTCCTACAATGAGCAGTTCTTC. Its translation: CASSFKASGSSYNEQFF.

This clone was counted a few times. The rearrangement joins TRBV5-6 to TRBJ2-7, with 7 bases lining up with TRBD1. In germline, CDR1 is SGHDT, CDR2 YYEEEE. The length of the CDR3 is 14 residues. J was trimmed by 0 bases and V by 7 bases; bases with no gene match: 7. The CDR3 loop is CASSKQGPSYEQYF. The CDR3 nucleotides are TGTGCCAGCTCAAAACAGGGGCCCTCCTACGAGCAGTACTTC.

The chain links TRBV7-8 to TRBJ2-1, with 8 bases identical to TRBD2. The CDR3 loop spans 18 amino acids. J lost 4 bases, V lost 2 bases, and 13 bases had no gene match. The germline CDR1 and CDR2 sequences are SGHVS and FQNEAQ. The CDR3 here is CASSLLDFGRATYNEQFF. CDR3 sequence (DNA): TGTGCCAGCAGCTTACTAGATTTCGGGAGGGCTACTTACAATGAGCAGTTCTTC.

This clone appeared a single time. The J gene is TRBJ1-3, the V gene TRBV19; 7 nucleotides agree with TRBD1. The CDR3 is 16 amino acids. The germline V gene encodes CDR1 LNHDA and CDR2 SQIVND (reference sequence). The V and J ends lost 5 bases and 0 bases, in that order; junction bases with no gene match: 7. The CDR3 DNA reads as TGTGCCAGTAGTGTTCAACAGGGGCTCTCTGGAAACACCATATATTTT. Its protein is CASSVQQGLSGNTIYF.

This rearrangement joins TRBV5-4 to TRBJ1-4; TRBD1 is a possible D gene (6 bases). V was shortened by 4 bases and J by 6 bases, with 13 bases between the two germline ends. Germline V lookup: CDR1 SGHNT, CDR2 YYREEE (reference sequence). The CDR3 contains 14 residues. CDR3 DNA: TGTGCCAGCAGCGCCGGACAGCAGTATGAAAAACTGTTTTTT. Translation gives CASSAGQQYEKLFF.